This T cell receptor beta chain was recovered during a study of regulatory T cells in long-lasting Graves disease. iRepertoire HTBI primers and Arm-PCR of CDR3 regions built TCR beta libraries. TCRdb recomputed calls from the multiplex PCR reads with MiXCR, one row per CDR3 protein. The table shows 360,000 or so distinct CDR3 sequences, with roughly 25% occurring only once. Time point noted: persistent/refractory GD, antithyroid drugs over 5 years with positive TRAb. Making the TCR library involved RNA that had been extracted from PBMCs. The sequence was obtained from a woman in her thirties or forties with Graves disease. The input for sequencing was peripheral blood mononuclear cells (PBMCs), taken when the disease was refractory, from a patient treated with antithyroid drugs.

The CDR3 DNA follows: TGTGCCAGCAGCTTAAGGCAGGGGAGAAGGAATGAGCAGTTCTTC. As protein: CASSLRQGRRNEQFF. V gene TRBV11-2 combines with J gene TRBJ2-5; tentatively, D is TRBD1 (6 bases). The J call may not be correct, given that the DNA end is closer to TRBJ2-1. Germline V lookup: CDR1 SGHAT, CDR2 FQNNGV. This CDR3 spans 15 amino acids.